This entry lists 18 T cell receptor beta chains sequenced from one sample in a study of blood T cells in healthy people across ages (dated by TCRdb to about 2015). The library was prepared using 5' RACE. Instrument on record: Illumina HiSeq 2500. A second PCR of about 7 to 12 cycles was run with a J-beta primer mix and a sample-barcoded 5' primer. The public reads were quality trimmed at Q25 with fastp and then assembled into clones with MiXCR by TCRdb, keeping productive beta chains. Rows merge per CDR3 protein into single entries with the most common DNA and genes. The table for this sample lists 600,000 to 850,000 distinct CDR3 sequences; 20% to 25% of them were counted only once. Clones ranked in the top ten supply just under 9.5% of the sample. This sample also belongs to another study, concerning T cells of mothers and their children.

Material: blood. The receptor set was obtained from a boy younger than 18 in good health.

On this clonotype: At one of its ends the junction is not consistent with the germline gene, which may arise from a read error. The rearrangement uses TRBV6-5 and TRBJ2-1, with 7 bases lining up with TRBD1. The DNA end favors TRBJ2-5, so the J call may be wrong. CDR3 length: 14 residues. CDR1 MNHEY and CDR2 SVGAGI come from the germline V gene. In nucleotides, the CDR3 is TGTGCCAGCAGTTTCGGACAGGTCGGGGAGATCCAGTACTTC. Its protein is CASSFGQVGEIQYF.

The V call is TRBV5-5, the J call TRBJ1-2; D not certain. This CDR3 has 16 amino acids. Per the germline V gene, CDR1 is SGHKS and CDR2 is YYEKEE (reference sequence). The ends were cut back, 3 bases at V and 2 bases at J, with 17 bases in the middle. The CDR3 protein is CASSWTPAGGNYGYTF. The CDR3 coding sequence is TGTGCCAGCAGCTGGACCCCCGCTGGAGGAAACTATGGCTACACCTTC.

This clonotype showed up just a few times. V is TRBV5-1 and J is TRBJ2-1; D is undetermined. The germline V gene has CDR1 SGHRS and CDR2 YFSETQ. The CDR3 has 14 amino acids. The V end lost 5 bases, the J end lost 6 bases, and 15 bases lay between the germline ends. CDR3 DNA: TGCGCCAGCAGTTGGGCCCAAGGTCGCAATGAGCAGTTCTTC. Amino acid sequence: CASSWAQGRNEQFF.

A few counts support this clonotype. The V gene is TRBV29-1, the J gene TRBJ1-1; no clear D. Deletions cut 5 bases from V and 0 bases from J, with 10 bases between. The CDR3 contains 13 residues. CDR1 SQVTM and CDR2 ANQGSEA come from the germline V gene. The CDR3 nucleotides read TGCAGCGTTACAGAATTAATGAACACTGAAGCTTTCTTT. Translation: CSVTELMNTEAFF.

The chain couples TRBV16 to TRBJ1-1, with D possibly being TRBD1 (5 bases). V lost 0 bases to trimming and J lost 1 base, with 12 bases between them. The CDR3 sequence is 16 residues long. CDR1 KGHSY and CDR2 FQNENV come from the germline V gene. This CDR3 reads CASSQSVIGANTEAFF. The CDR3 DNA reads TGTGCCAGCAGCCAATCCGTAATAGGGGCGAACACTGAAGCTTTCTTT. The entire variable domain, with the rest obtained from reference TRBV16 and TRBJ1-1, is as follows: GEEVAQTPKHLVRGEGQKAKLYCAPIKGHSYVFWYQQVLKNEFKFLISFQNENVFDETGMPKERFSAKCLPNSPCSLEIQATKLEDSAVYFCASSQSVIGANTEAFFGQGTRLTVV.

This sequence joins TRBV12-5 and TRBJ2-7; D gene unclear. Germline V gives CDR1 LGHNT, CDR2 FRNRAP. The germline V and J ends were trimmed by 0 bases and 2 bases, with 14 bases remaining between them. The CDR3 has 16 residues. CDR3 protein: CASGLVLGRMPYEQYF. CDR3 in DNA: TGTGCTAGTGGTTTGGTACTGGGCAGGATGCCCTACGAGCAGTACTTC.

This clonotype was seen a few times. The CDR3 DNA sequence: TGTGCCAGCAGCTACACAGGATCCTTAACCTCTGGAAACACCATATATTTT. Translation gives CASSYTGSLTSGNTIYF. This rearrangement joins TRBV7-2 to TRBJ1-3, with a tentative D call TRBD1 (5 bases). Trimming removed 4 bases at V and 0 bases at J, with 16 bases between. CDR1 is SGHTA and CDR2 is FQGNSA in the germline V gene. The CDR3 is 17 amino acids.

This clonotype occurred a few times. The chain couples TRBV19 to TRBJ2-5, with D perhaps matching TRBD1 (5 bases). The J call may be mistaken, given a closer DNA end match to TRBJ2-7. The length of the CDR3 is 12 residues. Germline V gene data show CDR1 as LNHDA and CDR2 as SQIVND (reference sequence). CDR3 in amino acids: CASSNQGYEQYF. CDR3 bases: TGTGCCAGTAGTAACCAGGGCTACGAGCAGTACTTC.

The chain carries TRBV7-9 and TRBJ1-2; possible D gene TRBD1, 6 bases. Germline V gene sequence: CDR1 SEHNR, CDR2 FQNEAQ (reference sequence). The length of the CDR3 is 14 residues. V was cut by 3 bases and J by 4 bases, with 12 bases left in between. The CDR3 DNA follows: TGTGCCAGCAGCTTGGCGGACAGAACCTATGGCTACACCTTC. Translation gives CASSLADRTYGYTF.

This clonotype was detected only a few times. This chain connects TRBV2 to TRBJ2-5, with D possibly matching TRBD1 (6 bases). CDR1 is SNHLY and CDR2 is FYNNEI in the germline V gene. The V gene lost 7 bases and the J gene lost 11 bases, with 23 bases spanning the gap. This CDR3 is 14 amino acids long. CDR3 in amino acids: CASTLPQGMGEQYF. CDR3 nucleotide sequence: TGTGCCAGCACCCTCCCACAGGGAATGGGAGAGCAGTACTTC.

The chain employs TRBV5-1 and TRBJ2-5; D possibly corresponds to TRBD1 (6 bases). The V gene lost 4 bases and the J gene lost 3 bases, with 10 bases spanning the gap. CDR3 length: 13 residues. Germline CDR1 reads SGHRS; CDR2 reads YFSETQ. This chain's CDR3 is CASSGWTEETQYF. The CDR3 DNA follows: TGCGCCAGCAGCGGATGGACAGAAGAGACCCAGTACTTC.

The table lists this clonotype with a few counts. The chain combines TRBV19 with TRBJ2-5; a weak D match, TRBD1 (5 bases). The CDR3 runs to 16 residues. Trimming took off 1 base at V and 5 bases at J, with 17 bases between the two ends. Germline V gene lookup returns CDR1 LNHDA and CDR2 SQIVND (reference sequence). The CDR3 here is CASSIGPDTPWETQYF. As DNA, the CDR3 is TGTGCCAGTAGTATAGGCCCGGACACCCCGTGGGAGACCCAGTACTTC.

The chain joins TRBV13 to TRBJ2-5; 8 bases are shared with TRBD2. The trim removed 4 bases at V and 4 bases at J, leaving 11 bases unmatched. The CDR3 extends over 16 amino acids. Germline CDR1 and CDR2: PRHDT and FYEKMQ (reference sequence). In DNA, the CDR3 is TGTGCCAGCAGCTCTACGGGGGGGGCCGTCGGAGAGACCCAGTACTTC. Its translation: CASSSTGGAVGETQYF.

The DNA for the CDR3 is TGTGCCAGCAGCCACAGGGTTCGTTACAATGAGCAGTTCTTC. Translated: CASSHRVRYNEQFF. The chain recombines TRBV7-9 with TRBJ2-1; D might be TRBD1 (6 bases). Germline V lookup: CDR1 SEHNR, CDR2 FQNEAQ (reference sequence). V lost 5 bases and J 4 bases, leaving 12 bases between the germline ends. The CDR3 covers 14 residues.

The chain links TRBV5-1 to TRBJ2-1; no reliable D call. V shed 7 bases and J shed 9 bases, with 8 bases lying between them. The germline gives CDR1 SGHRS, CDR2 YFSETQ. The CDR3 runs 10 residues. CDR3 sequence: CASQKPEQFF. The CDR3, as DNA: TGCGCCAGCCAAAAGCCTGAGCAGTTCTTC.

CDR3 sequence: CASSQEGRNGYTF. CDR3 DNA: TGTGCCAGCAGCCAAGAGGGGCGTAATGGCTACACCTTC. The rearrangement uses TRBV3-1 and TRBJ1-2; tentatively, D is TRBD1 (5 bases). The germline V and J ends were trimmed by 0 bases and 6 bases, with 8 bases remaining between them. The CDR3 spans 13 residues. Per the germline V gene, CDR1 is LGHDT and CDR2 is YNNKEL (reference sequence). The full variable domain, completed using reference TRBV3-1 and TRBJ1-2, is DTAVSQTPKYLVTQMGNDKSIKCEQNLGHDTMYWYKQDSKKFLKIMFSYNNKELIINETVPNRFSPKSPDKAHLNLHINSLELGDSAVYFCASSQEGRNGYTFGSGTRLTVV.

This clonotype was observed a few times. An end of the junction does not agree with germline; a read error may underlie this. This sequence joins TRBV5-1 and TRBJ2-1; 7 bases are a match to TRBD1. The CDR3 runs to 15 residues. Germline V gene lookup returns CDR1 SGHRS and CDR2 YFSETQ. The CDR3 protein is CASSSSRGSYNERFF. Here the CDR3 DNA reads TGCGCCAGCAGCTCCAGCAGGGGGTCCTACAATGAGCGGTTCTTC.

There are a few counts of this clonotype. The V gene is TRBV5-1, the J gene TRBJ2-5, with 10 bases fitting TRBD2. The germline V gene encodes CDR1 SGHRS and CDR2 YFSETQ. With V trimmed by 2 bases and J by 2 bases, 6 bases remained unmatched. This CDR3 has 16 residues. The CDR3 nucleotides read TGCGCCAGCAGCTTCCCTAGCGGGGGCCATCAAGAGACCCAGTACTTC. Its protein is CASSFPSGGHQETQYF.